What follows are 11 T cell receptor beta chains derived from one specimen sequenced in a study of response to subunit inactivated influenza vaccine. TCRdb redid the calling of the RT-PCR reads with MiXCR, one entry per CDR3 protein. The table has some 480,000 distinct CDR3 sequences, about 10% seen once. Sequences were derived from PBMCs from blood, sampled 40 to 50 days after vaccination. These receptors all stem from a man in his forties or fifties who received an inactivated influenza vaccine.

This clonotype was counted at least ten times. The chain uses TRBV12-3 or TRBV12-4 and TRBJ2-7; TRBD2 matches at 7 bases. Trimming cost V 0 bases and J 4 bases; bases outside gene matches: 6. The CDR3 is 15 amino acids. CDR3 residues: CASSLAGGPSYEQYF. As DNA, the CDR3 is TGTGCCAGCAGTTTAGCGGGAGGGCCCTCTTACGAGCAGTACTTC.

This clonotype was detected a few times. The V call is TRBV3-1, the J call TRBJ2-1, with 12 bases lining up with TRBD2. The length of the CDR3 is 15 residues. CDR1 is LGHDT, CDR2 YNNKEL, per germline (reference sequence). V was clipped by 3 bases and J by 7 bases; unmatched bases: 4. CDR3 bases: TGTGCCAGCAGCCAGCTAGCGGGAGGGGGAAATGAGCAGTTCTTC. This translates into CASSQLAGGGNEQFF.

A few counts support this clonotype. This chain uses TRBV3-1 with TRBJ1-4, with no clear D. Germline V gene sequence: CDR1 LGHDT, CDR2 YNNKEL (reference sequence). V lost 0 bases and J lost 0, with 8 bases in between. This CDR3 has 16 residues. The CDR3 reads CASSQEGTATNEKLFF. The CDR3 region has the DNA TGTGCCAGCAGCCAAGAGGGTACCGCAACTAATGAAAAACTGTTTTTT.

The sample holds a few counts of this clonotype. The chain uses TRBV9 and TRBJ2-3; D unclear. This CDR3 region has 14 residues. Germline V gene lookup returns CDR1 SGDLS and CDR2 YYNGEE. Trimming took off 2 bases at V and 2 bases at J, with 9 bases between the two ends. CDR3 amino acids: CASSVGRTTDTQYF. CDR3 nucleotides: TGTGCCAGCAGCGTCGGCCGAACCACAGATACGCAGTATTTT.

V gene TRBV7-4 combines with J gene TRBJ2-4, with D perhaps matching TRBD2 (6 bases). The CDR3 has 15 residues. With 8 bases removed from V and 2 bases from J, the gap between germline ends came to 16 bases. CDR1 is SGHVT, CDR2 SQSDAQ, per germline. The CDR3 loop reads CASGGSGAPKNIQYF. As DNA, the CDR3 is TGTGCCAGCGGGGGTAGCGGTGCCCCCAAAAACATTCAGTACTTC.

This clonotype has only a few counts. The rearrangement joins TRBV20-1 to TRBJ2-6; tentative D call: TRBD1 (5 bases). Germline V gene sequence: CDR1 DFQATT, CDR2 SNEGSKA (reference sequence). This CDR3 has 14 amino acids. Trimming pared 4 bases from V and 4 bases from J, leaving 11 bases between. CDR3 nucleotide sequence: TGCAGTGCTAAGACAGCTCCCGGGGCCAACGTCCTGACTTTC. Its translation: CSAKTAPGANVLTF.

This clonotype was counted only a few times. The chain has TRBV7-2 and TRBJ2-7; 8 bases fit TRBD2. CDR3 length: 15 residues. The germline CDR1 and CDR2 sequences are SGHTA and FQGNSA. V gave up 2 bases and J gave up 7 bases; unmatched junction bases: 10. The chain's CDR3 is CASSLSHSGNTEQYF. The CDR3 nucleotides are TGTGCCAGCAGCTTATCCCATAGCGGGAACACTGAGCAGTACTTC.

This sequence joins TRBV20-1 and TRBJ1-1; D may be TRBD1 (5 bases). CDR3 size: 18 residues. Per germline, CDR1 DFQATT and CDR2 SNEGSKA (reference sequence). V shed 0 bases and J shed 2 bases, with 22 bases lying between them. In DNA, the CDR3 is TGCAGTGCTAGAGATCAGTATCGGAGAGGGGAGGACAACACTGAAGCTTTCTTT. Protein: CSARDQYRRGEDNTEAFF.

This clonotype appeared a single time. This sequence joins TRBV6-5 and TRBJ2-1; D is tentatively TRBD1 or TRBD2 (5 bases each). Per germline, CDR1 MNHEY and CDR2 SVGAGI. This CDR3 spans 15 amino acids. With 6 bases removed from V and 6 bases from J, the gap between germline ends came to 18 bases. The DNA for the CDR3 is TGTGCCAGCAGATATCCGGGACGGACGAGCAATGAGCAGTTCTTC. This sequence encodes CASRYPGRTSNEQFF.

This chain joins TRBV4-3 and TRBJ1-6; a possible D gene is TRBD1 (5 bases). CDR3 length: 16 amino acids. Trimming cost V 1 base and J 9 bases, with 16 bases left between them. Per the germline V gene, CDR1 is LGHNA and CDR2 is YSLEER. The CDR3 DNA reads TGCGCCAGCAGCCAAGCCCGGCCAGGGAATGGTTCACCCCTCCACTTT. It is translated as CASSQARPGNGSPLHF.

In its sample, this clonotype was seen a few times. DNA for the CDR3: TGTGCCAGCAGCCCGCGGACAGGGTTGGAGACCCAGTACTTC. It yields the protein CASSPRTGLETQYF. This chain links TRBV9 with TRBJ2-5, with TRBD1 matching 8 bases. CDR3 length: 14 residues. The V gene end was trimmed by 4 bases and the J gene end by 5 bases; junction bases not matched to a gene: 7. Germline lookup yields CDR1 SGDLS and CDR2 YYNGEE.